This TCR beta chain was found in a study of blood T cell repertoires in COVID-19. In the study overall: PBMCs, B-cell-depleted T cells, or T cells provided the cDNA or gDNA that made up the material.

It was during active infection that Seattle patients were enrolled and then longitudinally followed. This CDR3 spans 15 amino acids. Trimming removed 2 bases from V and 4 bases from J, with 14 bases in between. Germline values: CDR1 SNHLY, CDR2 FYNNEI. Original processing notes: The assay estimated nucleated cells by amplifying reference gene primers. Profiled with immunoSEQ multiplex PCR; TCRdb holds only in-frame clones, not every one. V, J and clone size are those of that table, while D and trimming were read from the DNA. The table has around 400,000 clones, around 87% seen once; the top ten hold over 2%.

Sequenced sample: peripheral blood. The origin of this receptor is a woman aged 60-70 years with COVID-19, enrolled during active disease. V usage is TRBV2 and J usage is TRBJ1-2, with D possibly being TRBD1 (5 bases). The DNA of the CDR3 is TGTGCCAGCAGTGAAATAGCAGGGTCCAGCTATGGCTACACCTTC. It specifies CASSEIAGSSYGYTF.